The rows below give T cell receptor beta chains drawn from one sample of a study of blood T cell repertoires in COVID-19. Produced via immunoSEQ multiplex PCR; TCRdb's table is partial and in-frame only. The sample has about 150,000 clones, about 85% seen once. The sequencing input was peripheral blood. The receptors stem from a woman aged 60-75 years with active or convalescent COVID-19. CDR3s include the opening cysteine and the closing phenylalanine or tryptophan. The order of the fields is D gene, J gene, clone size, V gene, CDR3 DNA, CDR3 protein. D genes are given only for firm matches. Clone sizes are given selectively: once, few, many, or a class where the clone is expanded.

D: .; J: TRBJ1-5; size: once; V: TRBV7-8; DNA: TGTGCCAGCAGCTCTCGAGAGTATAGCAATCAGCCCCAGCATTTT; CDR3: CASSSREYSNQPQHF
D: .; J: TRBJ1-2; size: few; V: TRBV5-1; DNA: TGCGCCAGCAGTACGGACAGCCCTAACTATGGCTACACCTTC; CDR3: CASSTDSPNYGYTF
D: TRBD1; J: TRBJ1-1; size: once; V: TRBV6-4; DNA: TGTGCCAGCAGAGGAGGACAGGGGGCGGCTGAAGCTTTCTTT; CDR3: CASRGGQGAAEAFF
D: .; J: TRBJ1-5; size: few; V: TRBV2; DNA: TGTGCCAGCAGTCCGACAGCAGGGGATCAGCCCCAGCATTTT; CDR3: CASSPTAGDQPQHF
D: .; J: TRBJ2-5; size: .; V: TRBV19; DNA: TGTGCCAGTAGCCCGACGGGGTATAATCTTGGGACCCAGTACTTC; CDR3: CASSPTGYNLGTQYF
D: .; J: TRBJ2-7; size: .; V: TRBV11-3; DNA: TGTGCCAGCAGCTCCGACAACAGCGAGCAGTACTTC; CDR3: CASSSDNSEQYF
D: TRBD1; J: TRBJ1-2; size: .; V: TRBV30; DNA: TGTGCCTGGCTAACGGACAGGCCTTATGGCTACACCTTC; CDR3: CAWLTDRPYGYTF
D: TRBD2; J: TRBJ2-7; size: once; V: TRBV5-1; DNA: TGCGCCAGCAGCCCCGGGACTAGCGGGAAGGCCTACGAGCAGTACTTC; CDR3: CASSPGTSGKAYEQYF
D: .; J: TRBJ1-5; size: .; V: TRBV12-3/TRBV12-4; DNA: TGTGCCAGCGGCCCACAGGATGGCCAGCCCCAGCATTTT; CDR3: CASGPQDGQPQHF
D: TRBD2; J: TRBJ2-3; size: .; V: TRBV4-1; DNA: TGCGCCAGCAGCCAGAGAGTTAGCGGGGGGGTTGGAGATACGCAGTATTTT; CDR3: CASSQRVSGGVGDTQYF